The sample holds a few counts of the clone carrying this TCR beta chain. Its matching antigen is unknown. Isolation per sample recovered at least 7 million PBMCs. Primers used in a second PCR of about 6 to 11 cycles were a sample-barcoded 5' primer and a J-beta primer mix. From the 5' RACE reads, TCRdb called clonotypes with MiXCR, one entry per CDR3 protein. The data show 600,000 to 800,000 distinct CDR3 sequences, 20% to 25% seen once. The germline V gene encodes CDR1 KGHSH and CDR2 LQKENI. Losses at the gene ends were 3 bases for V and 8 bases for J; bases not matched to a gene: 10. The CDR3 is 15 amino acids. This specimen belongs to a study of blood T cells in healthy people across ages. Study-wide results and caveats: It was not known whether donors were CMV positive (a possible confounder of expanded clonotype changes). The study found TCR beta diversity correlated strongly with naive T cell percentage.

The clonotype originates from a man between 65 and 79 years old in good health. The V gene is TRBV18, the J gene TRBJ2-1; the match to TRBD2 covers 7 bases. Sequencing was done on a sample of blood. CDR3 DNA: TGTGCCAGCTCACCCCGGACTAGGGCGGGCGATGAGCAGTTCTTC. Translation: CASSPRTRAGDEQFF.